The clone carrying this T cell receptor beta chain was counted between two and nine times. Its specificity is unknown. The data were taken from a study of response to subunit inactivated influenza vaccine. Points from the study as a whole: Each seasonal influenza vaccination, the authors suggested, recruits few new T cells.

TCRdb ran MiXCR on the RT-PCR reads and lists one entry per CDR3 protein. This table holds roughly 460,000 distinct CDR3 sequences, 9.5% to 12% found once. Germline lookup yields CDR1 MNHNS and CDR2 SASEGT. The CDR3 consists of 16 residues. The J segment lost 5 bases and the V segment lost 6 bases, leaving 13 bases of the junction unmatched. The TCR sequence derives from a man between 45 and 60 years old who received an inactivated influenza vaccine. This sample comprised PBMCs from blood, obtained more than 35 days after vaccination. The chain joins TRBV6-1 to TRBJ1-5; the match to TRBD1 covers 7 bases. The CDR3 DNA follows: TGTGCCAGCAGGAAATATACAGGGACAGTGGATCAGCCCCAGCATTTT. The encoded protein is CASRKYTGTVDQPQHF.